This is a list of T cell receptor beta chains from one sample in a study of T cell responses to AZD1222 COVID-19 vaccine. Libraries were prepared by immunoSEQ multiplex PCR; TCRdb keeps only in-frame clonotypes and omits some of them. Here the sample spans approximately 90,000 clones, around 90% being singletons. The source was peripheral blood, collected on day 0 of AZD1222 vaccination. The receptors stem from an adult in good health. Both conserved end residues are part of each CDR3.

CARFEGTSGNTIYF TRBJ1-3 14 TRBV5-3
CASSPGSGTLDEQFF TRBJ2-1 15 TRBV4-2
CATSRAASGESGAKNIQYF TRBJ2-4 19 TRBV15
CASSPLNEQFF TRBJ2-1 11 TRBV12-3/TRBV12-4
CASSLGGVVGTEAFF TRBJ1-1 15 TRBV28
CASSLYRGSTGELFF TRBJ2-2 15 TRBV19
CASSRGRGHGTDTQYF TRBJ2-3 16 TRBV18
CASSYSRTEYEQYF TRBJ2-7 14 TRBV6-6
CASSPAEHFYGYTF TRBJ1-2 14 TRBV7-2
CASSQGSNEQFF TRBJ2-1 12 TRBV4-2
CASSSRGVYEQYF TRBJ2-7 13 TRBV6-5
CASSLRPLVPPREQYF TRBJ2-7 16 TRBV5-4
CSVEMGTGNQPQHF TRBJ1-5 14 TRBV29-1
CASSAGDLGSPLHF TRBJ1-6 14 TRBV9
CAISESDRSLEQYF TRBJ2-7 14 TRBV10-3
CASSRDDYEQYF TRBJ2-7 12 TRBV2
CASSQDGQVGTGIYTGELFF TRBJ2-2 20 TRBV4-3
CASSLTRAGNTIYF TRBJ1-3 14 TRBV28
CASSRTQGYEQYF TRBJ2-7 13 TRBV9
CASSQDTGGAGQPQHF TRBJ1-5 16 TRBV3-1/TRBV3-2
CASSFSPRQGHGYTF TRBJ1-2 15 TRBV28
CASSVAGVTDTQYF TRBJ2-3 14 TRBV10-1
CASSQVLANTGELFF TRBJ2-2 15 TRBV4-1
CASSQGDVGLGGTWFF TRBJ2-1 16 TRBV3-1/TRBV3-2
CASSLRRDLNTEAFF TRBJ1-1 15 TRBV11-2
CASNMGTGFGEQYF TRBJ2-7 14 TRBV19
CASSLETQSAKEYF TRBJ2-7 14 TRBV5-1
CASSQSYGSGNTIYF TRBJ1-3 15 TRBV3-1/TRBV3-2
CASSQPGQGTYEQYF TRBJ2-7 15 TRBV18
CASSDLRSRGELFF TRBJ2-2 14 TRBV6-4
CASSQVMEGETQYF TRBJ2-5 14 TRBV3-1/TRBV3-2
CASRFSGRDEQFF TRBJ2-1 13 TRBV11-2
CASSPLQGVGRYNEQFF TRBJ2-1 17 TRBV7-9
CATTGGGGGLYNEQFF TRBJ2-1 16 TRBV28
CASSLMEDTEAFF TRBJ1-1 13 TRBV12-3/TRBV12-4
CASSQLPGLAYEQYF TRBJ2-7 15 TRBV4-1
CASSPPMNTEAFF TRBJ1-1 13 TRBV18
CASSLTDSTSEAFF TRBJ1-1 14 TRBV11-1
CATSPAKEQPQHF TRBJ1-5 13 TRBV15
CASSSARDRGKNEQFF TRBJ2-1 16 TRBV7-9
CASSLPWSETQYF TRBJ2-5 13 TRBV27
CASSQLEFSPLHF TRBJ1-6 13 TRBV4-3
CATSGTLNEYNEQFF TRBJ2-1 15 TRBV24-1
CASRVTSGPTGELFF TRBJ2-2 15 TRBV5-4
CASSQVPSGSSGKTQYF TRBJ2-5 17 TRBV14
CASRGGPSNQPQHF TRBJ1-5 14 TRBV27
CASSLSTGLDTQYF TRBJ2-3 14 TRBV5-1
CASSPWGNTEAFF TRBJ1-1 13 TRBV19